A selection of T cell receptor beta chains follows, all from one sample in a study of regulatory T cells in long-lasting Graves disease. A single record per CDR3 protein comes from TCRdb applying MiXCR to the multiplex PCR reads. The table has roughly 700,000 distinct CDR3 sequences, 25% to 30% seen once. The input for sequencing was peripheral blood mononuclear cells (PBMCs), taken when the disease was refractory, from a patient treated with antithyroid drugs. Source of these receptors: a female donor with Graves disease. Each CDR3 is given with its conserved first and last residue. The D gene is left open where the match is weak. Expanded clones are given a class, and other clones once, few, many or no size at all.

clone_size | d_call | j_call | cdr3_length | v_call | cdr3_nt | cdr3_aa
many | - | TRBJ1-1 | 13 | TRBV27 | TGTGCCAGCAGTTTATCAGATAACACTGAAGCTTTCTTT | CASSLSDNTEAFF
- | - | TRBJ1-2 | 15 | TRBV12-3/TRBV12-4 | TGTGCCAGCAAAGAGACAGGCTGGGGCGCCTATGGCTACACCTTC | CASKETGWGAYGYTF
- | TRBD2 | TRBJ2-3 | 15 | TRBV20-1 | TGCAGTGCTAGAGTGCCTAGCGGGAGTAAGGATACGCAGTATTTT | CSARVPSGSKDTQYF
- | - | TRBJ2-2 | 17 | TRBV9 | TGTGCCAGCAGCGTGGGGCATAACTCTGCGAACACCGGGGAGCTGTTTTTT | CASSVGHNSANTGELFF
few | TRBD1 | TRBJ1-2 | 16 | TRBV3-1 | TGTGCCAGCAGCCCGGACAGGATCCAGACAGAGCGGGGCTATACCTTC | CASSPDRIQTERGYTF
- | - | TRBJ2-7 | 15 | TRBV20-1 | TGCAGTGCTAGAGATTCTAGCGAGAGCTCCTACGAGCAGTACTTC | CSARDSSESSYEQYF
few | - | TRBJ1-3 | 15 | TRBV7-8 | TGTGCCAGCAGCTTGGACTACAGGCCTGGAAACACCATATATTTT | CASSLDYRPGNTIYF
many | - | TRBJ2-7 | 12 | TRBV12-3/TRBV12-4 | TGTGCCAGCAGTTACGAGTCCTACGAGCAGTACTTC | CASSYESYEQYF
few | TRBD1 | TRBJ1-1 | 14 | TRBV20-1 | TGCAGTGCTGAGACAGGGGAGGTGGGAACTGAAGCTTTCTTT | CSAETGEVGTEAFF
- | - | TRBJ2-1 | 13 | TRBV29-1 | TGCAGCGTAAGACAGACCAATTACAATGAGCAGTTCTTC | CSVRQTNYNEQFF
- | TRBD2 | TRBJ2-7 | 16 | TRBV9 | TGTGCCAGCAGCGTATCGGCGGGAGGGCCCACCTACGAGCAGTACTTC | CASSVSAGGPTYEQYF
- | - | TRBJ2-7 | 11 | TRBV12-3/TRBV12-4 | TGTGCCAGCAGTTGGAGGGGAGAGCAGTACTTC | CASSWRGEQYF
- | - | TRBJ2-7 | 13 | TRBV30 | TGTGCCTGGAGTGTGGCGGGAACCTACGAGCAGTACTTC | CAWSVAGTYEQYF
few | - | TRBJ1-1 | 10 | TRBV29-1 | TGCAGCGTTGTGCACAGTGCCGCTTTCTTT | CSVVHSAAFF
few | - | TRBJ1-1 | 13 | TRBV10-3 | TGTGCCATCAGTGACACCCAGAACACTGAAGCTTTCTTT | CAISDTQNTEAFF
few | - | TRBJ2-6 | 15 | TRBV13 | TGTGCCAGCAGCGTTTCAGGGGCTGGGGCCAACGTCCTGACTTTC | CASSVSGAGANVLTF
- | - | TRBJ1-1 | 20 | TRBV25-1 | TGTGCCAGCAGTGAATCCCGAAACGGAGCGATCACGAACATGAACACTGAAGCTTTCTTT | CASSESRNGAITNMNTEAFF
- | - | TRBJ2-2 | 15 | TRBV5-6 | TGTGCCAGCAGCTTCAACCCTAGCTTCGCCGGGGAGCTGTTTTTT | CASSFNPSFAGELFF
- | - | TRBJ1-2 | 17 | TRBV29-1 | TGCAGCGTTGAACCTCTGGGCGGGGGAGGCAGAATCTATGGCTACACCTTC | CSVEPLGGGGRIYGYTF
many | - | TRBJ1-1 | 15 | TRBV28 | TGTGCCAGCAGTCCCCTCGGGGGGGGGAACACTGAAGCTTTCTTT | CASSPLGGGNTEAFF
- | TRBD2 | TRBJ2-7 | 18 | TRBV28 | TGTGCCAGCATCCTCAACCAAGCCGTTGGGACTAGCGGATACGAGCAGTACTTC | CASILNQAVGTSGYEQYF
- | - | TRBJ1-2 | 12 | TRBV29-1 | TGCAGCATGGAAGAGACCAACTATGGCTACACCTTC | CSMEETNYGYTF
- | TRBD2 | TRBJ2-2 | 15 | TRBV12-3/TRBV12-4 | TGTGCCAGCAGTACTAGCGGGAGCAACACCGGGGAGCTGTTTTTT | CASSTSGSNTGELFF
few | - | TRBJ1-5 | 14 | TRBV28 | TGTGCCAGCAGACCGACATTAAGCAATCAGCCCCAGCATTTT | CASRPTLSNQPQHF
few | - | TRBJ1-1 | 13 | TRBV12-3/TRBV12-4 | TGTGCCAGCAGTCAGGGACGGACTATTCGAGCTTTCTTT | CASSQGRTIRAFF
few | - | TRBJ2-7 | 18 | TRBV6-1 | TGTGCCAGCTCGCAGGGTCCCCGACCCTACGGTGAACCCTACGAGCAGTACTTC | CASSQGPRPYGEPYEQYF
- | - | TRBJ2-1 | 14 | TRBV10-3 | TGTGCCATCAGTGAGACGACTATCCGCAATGAGCAGTTCTTC | CAISETTIRNEQFF
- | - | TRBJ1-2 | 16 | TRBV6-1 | TGTGCCAGCAGTGAAGCGGGCAGGACTCCTAACTATGGCTACACCTTC | CASSEAGRTPNYGYTF
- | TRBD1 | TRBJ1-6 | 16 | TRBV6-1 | TGTGCCAGCAGTGAAGAAGGGACAGGGATAAATTCACCCCTCCACTTT | CASSEEGTGINSPLHF
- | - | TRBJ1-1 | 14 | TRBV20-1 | TGCAGTGCTAGACGGGGGTTCCAGGACACTGAAGCTTTCTTT | CSARRGFQDTEAFF
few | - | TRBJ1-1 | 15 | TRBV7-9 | TGTGCCAGCAGCCCCCCTCGGACGGTGAACACTGAAGCTTTCTTT | CASSPPRTVNTEAFF
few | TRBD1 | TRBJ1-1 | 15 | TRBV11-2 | TGTGCCAGCAGCTCGAGGACAGGATTTAACACTGAAGCTTTCTTT | CASSSRTGFNTEAFF
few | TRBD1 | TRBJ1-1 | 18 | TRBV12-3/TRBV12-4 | TGTGCCAGCAAGTTGGGGACCAGAACAGGGGTAGTGAACACTGAAGCTTTCTTT | CASKLGTRTGVVNTEAFF
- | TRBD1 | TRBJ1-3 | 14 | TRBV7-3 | TGTGCCAGCAGCTTTGGCAGGGGGCTCGACACCATATATTTT | CASSFGRGLDTIYF
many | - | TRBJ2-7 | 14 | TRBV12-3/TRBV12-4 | TGTGCCAGCAGTTTGTCTCGCGGGACTGGAGAGCAGTACTTC | CASSLSRGTGEQYF
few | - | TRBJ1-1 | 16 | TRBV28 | TGTGCCAGCAGACCGACCAGTGGAGGGGCCGTTTTTGAAGCTTTCTTT | CASRPTSGGAVFEAFF
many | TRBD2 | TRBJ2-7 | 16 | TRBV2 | TGTGCCAGCAGTGATTCTAGCGGGTGGGTTTGGTACGAGCAGTACTTC | CASSDSSGWVWYEQYF
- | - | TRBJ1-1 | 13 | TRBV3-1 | TGTGCCAGCAGCCGAGGGGCACAGGCTGAAGCTTTCTTT | CASSRGAQAEAFF
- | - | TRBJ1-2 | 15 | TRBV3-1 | TGTGCCAGCAGCCAACAGCGCGGAGCGGGATATGGCTACACCTTC | CASSQQRGAGYGYTF
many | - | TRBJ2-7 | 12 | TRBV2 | TGTGCCAGCAGTGGTGGACAACGGGAGCAGTACTTC | CASSGGQREQYF
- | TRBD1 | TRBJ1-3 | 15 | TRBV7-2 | TGTGCCAGCAGCACAGGGGATTTCTCTGGAAACACCATATATTTT | CASSTGDFSGNTIYF
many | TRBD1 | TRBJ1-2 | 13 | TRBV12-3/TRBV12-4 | TGTGCCAGCAGCTTAGGGACAGTCAATGGCTACACCTTC | CASSLGTVNGYTF
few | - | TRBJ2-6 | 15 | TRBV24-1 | TGTGCCACCAGTGATCCCGGGGCTGGGGCCAACGTCCTGACTTTC | CATSDPGAGANVLTF
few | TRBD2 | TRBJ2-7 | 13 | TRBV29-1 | TGCAGCGTTGGCGTAGGCAGGGAGGGCGAGCAGTACTTC | CSVGVGREGEQYF
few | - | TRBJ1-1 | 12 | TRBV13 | TGTGCCAGCAGCCGAGAGGGGTTAAGAGCTTTCTTT | CASSREGLRAFF
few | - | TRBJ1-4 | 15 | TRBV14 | TGTGCCAGCAGCCCCCCTCTAACAGGGAGTGAAAAACTGTTTTTT | CASSPPLTGSEKLFF
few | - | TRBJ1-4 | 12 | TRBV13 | TGTGCCAGCAGCTTCGGTCTTGAAAAACTGTTTTTT | CASSFGLEKLFF